The subject of this entry is one T cell receptor beta chain. Its antigen has not been determined. Base quality data are lacking; no much larger clone is found one base away. This entry belongs to a study of OX40 agonist ivuxolimab in advanced cancers. For the study in its entirety: Ivuxolimab was an agonistic, fully human IgG2 monoclonal antibody directed against OX40 (CD134), a costimulatory receptor. Intravenous ivuxolimab was administered to patients every 2 weeks at six dose levels: 0.01, 0.1, 0.3, 1.5, 3 and 10 mg/kg. Of the 50 to 55 patients in dose escalation, around 19 had hepatocellular carcinoma, roughly 15 had melanoma, 9 had renal cell carcinoma and 9 had head and neck cancer. In the dose-escalation cohort, 82.7% of patients were male, and the mean age was about 55 years, with a range of about 23 to 85. Patients were allowed to have had prior anti-PD-1, anti-PD-L1 or anti-CTLA-4 therapy, and around two fifths of the dose-escalation patients had been treated with checkpoint inhibitors. Partial responses occurred in three dose-escalation patients, of whom one had hepatocellular carcinoma and two had cutaneous melanoma. Peripheral TCRbeta sequencing aimed to test whether ivuxolimab altered TCR sequence diversity and caused clonal T-cell expansion. The paper covers the monotherapy dose-escalation part of the phase I ivuxolimab trial, which included N ≈ 57 patients.

For sequencing of the TCRbeta CDR3 region, genomic DNA was extracted from the sorted cells. TCRbeta CDR3 regions were sequenced using the immunoSEQ Assay. TCRdb stores this immuneACCESS table with in-frame sequences only. Part of the clones is absent; in the studies checked, under half of the shortfall reflects unresolved V genes, and no reason is known for the rest. For this sample there are roughly 43,000 clones; about 90% appear just once. Of the sample, approximately 53% falls within the top ten clones. Broad study findings and their caveats: At doses of 0.1 to 3.0 mg/kg, clonal expansion of both CD4+ and CD8+ T cells in blood was seen between baseline and week 6. Low levels of normalized T-cell clonal expansion were also shown by some nonresponding patients. Antigen specificity was not determined for the clonally expanded peripheral T cells. In the 0.1-3.0 mg/kg groups, partial responders were among the patients with the lowest normalized peripheral clonal expansion, particularly in CD8+ T cells. On average, CD8+ T cells showed more expanded clones than CD4+ T cells after ivuxolimab.

V and J are trimmed by 2 bases and 10 bases, and the gene matches miss 6 bases of the junction. CDR1 and CDR2 are drawn from the germline V gene: SGDLS, YYNGEE. The CDR3, from cysteine to phenylalanine, totals 13 residues. Only CDR3 DNA is held: 39 bases, read in frame from base 1. Patients with a history of autoimmune disease or receiving systemic immunosuppression were excluded from the trial. Peripheral blood for TCR sequencing was collected from all dose cohorts at baseline, on cycle 4 day 1, and on cycle 7 day 1. The samples were drawn from a first-in-human, open-label, multicenter phase I dose-escalation trial of ivuxolimab. Adults with locally advanced or metastatic melanoma, renal cell, hepatocellular, or head and neck squamous cell carcinoma were enrolled in the trial. Before TCR sequencing, CD4+ T cells and CD8+ T cells were sorted from peripheral blood as separate populations.

The clonotype comes from an adult with an advanced solid tumor such as melanoma, head and neck, liver or kidney cancer. The V gene is TRBV9 and the J gene is TRBJ2-1; TRBD2 matches 7 bases in the middle. The sequences come from CD4+ or CD8+ T cells sorted from blood, collected in a trial of the OX40 agonist ivuxolimab. Here is the DNA: TGTGCCAGCAGCGTGACGGGACTAACAGAGCAGTTCTTC. Translated, this is CASSVTGLTEQFF.